This TCR beta chain is drawn from a study of CDR3 diversity in severe acne. TCRdb redid the calling of the PCR reads with MiXCR, one entry per CDR3 protein. Of more than 85,000 distinct CDR3 sequences in the sample, about half are singletons; the top ten hold over 10%. The CDR3 loop spans 13 amino acids. Trimming removed 6 bases from V and 2 bases from J, with 10 bases in between. Germline CDR1 reads MNHEY; CDR2 reads SVGAGI. Sequencing input: blood. The clonotype originates from a male donor with acne. This chain connects TRBV6-5 to TRBJ1-1; no firm D call. The CDR3 loop is CASSLLTNTEAFF. CDR3 sequence (DNA): TGTGCCAGCAGCCTCCTAACCAACACTGAAGCTTTCTTT.